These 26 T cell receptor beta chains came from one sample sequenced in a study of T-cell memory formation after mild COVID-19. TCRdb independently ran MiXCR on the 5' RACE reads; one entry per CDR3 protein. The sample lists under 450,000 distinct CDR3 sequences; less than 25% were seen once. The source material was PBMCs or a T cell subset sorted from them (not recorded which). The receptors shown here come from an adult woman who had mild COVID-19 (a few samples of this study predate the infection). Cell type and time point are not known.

The chain's CDR3 is CASSLGSSYNSPLHF. CDR3 DNA: TGTGCCAGCAGCTTGGGAAGTTCCTATAATTCACCCCTCCACTTT. The rearrangement uses TRBV11-2 and TRBJ1-6; no firm D call. The germline V gene encodes CDR1 SGHAT and CDR2 FQNNGV. There are 15 residues in the CDR3. With 3 bases removed from V and 1 base from J, the gap between germline ends came to 7 bases.

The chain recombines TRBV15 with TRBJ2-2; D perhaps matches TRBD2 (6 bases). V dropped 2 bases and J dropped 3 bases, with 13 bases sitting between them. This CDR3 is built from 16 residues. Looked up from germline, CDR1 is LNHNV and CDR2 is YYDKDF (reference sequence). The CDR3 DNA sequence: TGTGCCACCAGCAGACCTACCGGGACTGACACCGGGGAGCTGTTTTTT. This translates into CATSRPTGTDTGELFF.

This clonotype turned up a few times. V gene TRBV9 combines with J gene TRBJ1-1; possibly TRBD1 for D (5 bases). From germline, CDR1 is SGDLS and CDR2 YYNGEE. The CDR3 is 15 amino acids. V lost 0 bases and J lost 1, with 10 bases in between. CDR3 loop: CASSVAYGGNTEAFF. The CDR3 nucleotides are TGTGCCAGCAGCGTAGCTTATGGGGGGAACACTGAAGCTTTCTTT.

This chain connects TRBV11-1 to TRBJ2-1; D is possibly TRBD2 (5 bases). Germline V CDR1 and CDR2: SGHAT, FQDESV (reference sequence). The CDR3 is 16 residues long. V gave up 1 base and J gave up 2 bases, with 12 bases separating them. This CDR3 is CASSLDGGSPYNEQFF. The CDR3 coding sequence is TGTGCCAGCAGCTTAGATGGAGGTTCTCCCTACAATGAGCAGTTCTTC.

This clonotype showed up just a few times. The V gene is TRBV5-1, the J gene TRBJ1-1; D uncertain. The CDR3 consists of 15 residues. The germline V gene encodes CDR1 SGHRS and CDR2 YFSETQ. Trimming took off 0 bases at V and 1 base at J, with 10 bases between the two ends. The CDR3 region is CASSLGDTRNTEAFF. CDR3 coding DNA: TGCGCCAGCAGCTTGGGGGATACACGGAACACTGAAGCTTTCTTT.

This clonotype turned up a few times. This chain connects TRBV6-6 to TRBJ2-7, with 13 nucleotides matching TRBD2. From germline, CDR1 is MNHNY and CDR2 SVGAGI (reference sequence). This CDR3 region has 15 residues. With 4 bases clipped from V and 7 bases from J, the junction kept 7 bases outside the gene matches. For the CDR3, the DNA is TGTGCCAGCAGTTCTCGGGGACTAGCGGGGCGTGAGCAGTACTTC. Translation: CASSSRGLAGREQYF.

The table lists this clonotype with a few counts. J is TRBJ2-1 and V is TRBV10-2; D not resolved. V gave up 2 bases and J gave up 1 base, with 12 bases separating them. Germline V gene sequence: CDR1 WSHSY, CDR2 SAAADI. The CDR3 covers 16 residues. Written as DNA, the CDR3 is TGCGCCAGCAGTGAGAATTCCCCGGCTTCCTACAATGAGCAGTTCTTC. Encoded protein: CASSENSPASYNEQFF.

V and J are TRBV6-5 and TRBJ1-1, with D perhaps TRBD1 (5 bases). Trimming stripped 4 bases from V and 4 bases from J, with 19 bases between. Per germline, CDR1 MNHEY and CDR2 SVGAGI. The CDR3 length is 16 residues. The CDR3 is CASSSSSWEQGTEAFF. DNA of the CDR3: TGTGCCAGCAGTTCCTCCTCGTGGGAGCAGGGCACTGAAGCTTTCTTT.

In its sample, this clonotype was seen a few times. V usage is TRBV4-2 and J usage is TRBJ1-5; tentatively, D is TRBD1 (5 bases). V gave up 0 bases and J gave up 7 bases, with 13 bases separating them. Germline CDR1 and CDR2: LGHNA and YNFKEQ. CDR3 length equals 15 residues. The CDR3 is CASSQEGGARQPQHF. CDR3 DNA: TGTGCCAGCAGCCAAGAGGGAGGGGCCCGGCAGCCCCAGCATTTT.

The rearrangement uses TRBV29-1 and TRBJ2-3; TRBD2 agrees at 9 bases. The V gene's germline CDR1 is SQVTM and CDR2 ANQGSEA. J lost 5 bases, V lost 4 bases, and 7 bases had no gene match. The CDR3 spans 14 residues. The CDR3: CSVVRGRAIDTQYF. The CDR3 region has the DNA TGCAGCGTTGTCCGCGGGAGGGCCATAGATACGCAGTATTTT.

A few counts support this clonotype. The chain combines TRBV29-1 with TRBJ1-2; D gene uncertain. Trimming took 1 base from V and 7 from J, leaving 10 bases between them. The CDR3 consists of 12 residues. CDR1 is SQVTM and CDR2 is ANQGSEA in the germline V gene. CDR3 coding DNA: TGCAGCGTTGAAGGGGAGGCCTTTGGCTACACCTTC. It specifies CSVEGEAFGYTF.

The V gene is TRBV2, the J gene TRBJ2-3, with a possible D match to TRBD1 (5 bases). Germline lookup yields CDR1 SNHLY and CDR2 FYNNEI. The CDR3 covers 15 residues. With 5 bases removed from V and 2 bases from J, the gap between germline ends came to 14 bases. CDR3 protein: CASSRTTGPTDTQYF. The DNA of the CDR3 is TGTGCCAGCAGTCGAACAACAGGCCCCACAGATACGCAGTATTTT.

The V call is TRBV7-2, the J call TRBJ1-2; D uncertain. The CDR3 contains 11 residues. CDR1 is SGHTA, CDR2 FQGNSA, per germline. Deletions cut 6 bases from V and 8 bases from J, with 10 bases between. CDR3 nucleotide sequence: TGTGCCAGCAGTTCCGGAATAGGCTACACCTTC. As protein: CASSSGIGYTF.

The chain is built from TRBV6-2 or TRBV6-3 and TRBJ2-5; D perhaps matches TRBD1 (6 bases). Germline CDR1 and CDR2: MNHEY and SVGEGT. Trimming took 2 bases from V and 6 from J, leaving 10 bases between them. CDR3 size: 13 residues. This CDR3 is CASSYPDSQTQYF. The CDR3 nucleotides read TGTGCCAGCAGTTACCCGGACAGCCAGACCCAGTACTTC.

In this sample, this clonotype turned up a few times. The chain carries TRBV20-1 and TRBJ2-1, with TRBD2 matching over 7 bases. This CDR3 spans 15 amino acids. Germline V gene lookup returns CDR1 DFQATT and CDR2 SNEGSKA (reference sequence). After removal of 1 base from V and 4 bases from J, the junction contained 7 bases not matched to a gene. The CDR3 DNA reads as TGCAGTGCTAGAGTCCCTAGCGGCTCATACAATGAGCAGTTCTTC. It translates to CSARVPSGSYNEQFF.

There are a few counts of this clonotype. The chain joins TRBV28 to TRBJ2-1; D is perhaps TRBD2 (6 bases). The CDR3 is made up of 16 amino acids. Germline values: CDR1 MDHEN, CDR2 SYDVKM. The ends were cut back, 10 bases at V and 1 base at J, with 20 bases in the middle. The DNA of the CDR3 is TGTGCCACCTTTTCCCGAGCGGGCGATTCCTACAATGAGCAGTTCTTC. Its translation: CATFSRAGDSYNEQFF.

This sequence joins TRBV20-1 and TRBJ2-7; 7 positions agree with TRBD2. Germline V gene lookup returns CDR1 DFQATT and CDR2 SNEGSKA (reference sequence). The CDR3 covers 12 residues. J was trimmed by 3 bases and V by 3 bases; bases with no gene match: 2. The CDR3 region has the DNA TGCAGTGCTAGTGGGGGGGGCTACGAGCAGTACTTC. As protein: CSASGGGYEQYF.

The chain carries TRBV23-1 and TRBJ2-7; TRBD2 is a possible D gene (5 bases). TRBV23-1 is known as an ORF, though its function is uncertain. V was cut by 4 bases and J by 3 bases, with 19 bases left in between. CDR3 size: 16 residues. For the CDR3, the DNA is TGCGCCAGCAGTCGTTATAGGGAGTCTAGCCTCTACGAGCAGTACTTC. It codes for CASSRYRESSLYEQYF.

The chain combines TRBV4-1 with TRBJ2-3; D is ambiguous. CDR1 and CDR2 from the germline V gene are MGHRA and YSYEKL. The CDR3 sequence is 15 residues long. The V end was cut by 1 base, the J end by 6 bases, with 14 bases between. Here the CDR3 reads CASSQVIGRSDTQYF. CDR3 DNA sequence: TGCGCCAGCAGCCAAGTAATCGGTCGGTCTGATACGCAGTATTTT.

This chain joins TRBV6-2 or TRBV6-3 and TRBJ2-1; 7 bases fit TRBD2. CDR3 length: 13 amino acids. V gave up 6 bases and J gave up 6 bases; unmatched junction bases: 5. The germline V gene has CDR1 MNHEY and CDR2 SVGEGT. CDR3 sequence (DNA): TGTGCCAGCAGACCCGGCGGGAGCAATGAGCAGTTCTTC. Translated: CASRPGGSNEQFF.

CDR3 amino acids: CASSPTGSVANYGYTF. Here the CDR3 DNA reads TGTGCCAGCTCACCCACAGGGTCTGTAGCTAACTATGGCTACACCTTC. The J gene is TRBJ1-2, the V gene TRBV18; maybe TRBD1 (6 bases). The V end lost 3 bases, the J end lost 0 bases, and 14 bases lay between the germline ends. Germline assignment: CDR1 KGHSH and CDR2 LQKENI. The CDR3 covers 16 residues.

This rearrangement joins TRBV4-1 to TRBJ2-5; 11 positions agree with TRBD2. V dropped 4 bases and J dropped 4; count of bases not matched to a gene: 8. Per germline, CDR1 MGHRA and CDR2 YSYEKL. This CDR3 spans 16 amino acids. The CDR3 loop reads CASSPTLTSGTETQYF. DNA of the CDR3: TGCGCCAGCAGCCCGACCCTGACTAGCGGGACAGAGACCCAGTACTTC.

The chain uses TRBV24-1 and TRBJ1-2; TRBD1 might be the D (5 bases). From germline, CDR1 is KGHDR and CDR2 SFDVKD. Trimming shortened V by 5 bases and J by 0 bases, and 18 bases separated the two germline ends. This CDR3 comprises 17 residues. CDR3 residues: CATSGPEAGMPNYGYTF. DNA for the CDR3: TGTGCCACCAGTGGACCCGAGGCAGGGATGCCTAACTATGGCTACACCTTC.

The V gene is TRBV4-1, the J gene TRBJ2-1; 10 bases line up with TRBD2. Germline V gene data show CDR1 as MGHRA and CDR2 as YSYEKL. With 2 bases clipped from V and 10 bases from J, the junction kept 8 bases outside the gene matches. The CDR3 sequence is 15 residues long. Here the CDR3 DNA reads TGCGCCAGCAGCCAACTCAGCGGGGGGGCTTTCGAGCAGTTCTTC. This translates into CASSQLSGGAFEQFF.

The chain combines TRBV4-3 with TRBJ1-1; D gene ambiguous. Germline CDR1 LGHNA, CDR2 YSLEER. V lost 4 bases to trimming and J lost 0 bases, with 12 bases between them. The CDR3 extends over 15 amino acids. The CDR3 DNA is TGCGCCAGCAGCCGACTCCCCTCTATGAACACTGAAGCTTTCTTT. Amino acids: CASSRLPSMNTEAFF.

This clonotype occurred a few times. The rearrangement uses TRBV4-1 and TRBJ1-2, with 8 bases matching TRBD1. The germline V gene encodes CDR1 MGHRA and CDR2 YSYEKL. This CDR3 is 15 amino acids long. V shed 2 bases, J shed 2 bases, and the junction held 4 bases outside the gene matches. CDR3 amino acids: CASSQSDRGNYGYTF. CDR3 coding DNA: TGCGCCAGCAGCCAATCTGACAGGGGCAACTATGGCTACACCTTC.